The sequence of this T cell receptor (beta chain) was determined in a study of blood T cell repertoires in COVID-19. Background on the study: Researchers got acute and convalescent COVID-19 samples from the United States, Italy and Spain. PBMCs, B-cell-depleted T cells, or T cells provided the cDNA or gDNA that made up the material.

In the original analysis: Amplification of reference gene primers was used by the study to estimate nucleated cell counts. The table came from immunoSEQ multiplex PCR; TCRdb's copy has only in-frame clones and leaves some out. Clone size and V and J calls were adopted from that table, with D and trimming inferred from the DNA. The data show approximately 290,000 clones, 75% to 90% seen once. Germline lookup yields CDR1 LNHDA and CDR2 SQIVND (reference sequence). The CDR3 contains 15 residues. V was clipped by 4 bases and J by 2 bases, with 15 bases between them. V usage is TRBV19 and J usage is TRBJ2-7, with D possibly matching TRBD1 (6 bases). What was sequenced was peripheral blood. The sequence was collected from a man under 40 with acute or convalescent COVID-19. The CDR3 here is CASSRTTDRAYEQYF. CDR3 sequence (DNA): TGTGCCAGTAGTAGAACCACGGACAGAGCCTACGAGCAGTACTTC.